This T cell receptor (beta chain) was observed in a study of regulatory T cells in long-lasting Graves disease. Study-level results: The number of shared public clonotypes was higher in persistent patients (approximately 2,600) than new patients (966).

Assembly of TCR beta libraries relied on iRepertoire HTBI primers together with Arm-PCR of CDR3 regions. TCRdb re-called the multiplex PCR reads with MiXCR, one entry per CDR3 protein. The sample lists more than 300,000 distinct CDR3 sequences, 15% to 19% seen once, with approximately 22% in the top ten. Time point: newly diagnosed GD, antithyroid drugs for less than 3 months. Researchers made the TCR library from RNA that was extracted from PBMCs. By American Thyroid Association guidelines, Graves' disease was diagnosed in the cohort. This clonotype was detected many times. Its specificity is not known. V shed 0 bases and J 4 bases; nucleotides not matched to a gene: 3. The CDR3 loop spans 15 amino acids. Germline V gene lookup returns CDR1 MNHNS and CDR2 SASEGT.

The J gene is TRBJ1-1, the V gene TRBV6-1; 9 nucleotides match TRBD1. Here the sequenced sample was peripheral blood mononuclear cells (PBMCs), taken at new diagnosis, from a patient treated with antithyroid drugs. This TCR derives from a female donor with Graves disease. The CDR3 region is CASSEATGGGTEAFF. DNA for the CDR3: TGTGCCAGCAGTGAAGCGACAGGGGGAGGCACTGAAGCTTTCTTT.